The clone carrying this T cell receptor beta chain ranks as medium-sized. As yet, its antigen is unknown. TCRdb fed the multiplex PCR reads into MiXCR, producing one record per CDR3 protein. The repertoire holds about 22,000 distinct CDR3 sequences, with 64% as singletons. The sample belongs to a study of breast tumors, draining lymph nodes, adjacent tissues. Study findings and constraints: Luminal-like breast cancer showed significantly greater tumor-nontumor repertoire similarity than basal-like breast cancer did. Tumors had less TCR diversity than lymph nodes, more than nontumor tissue. Findings are consistent with lymph node origin and intratumoral expansion of most tumor T cells.

CDR3 length: 12 amino acids. V lost 0 bases and J lost 11, with 10 bases in between. Germline CDR1 and CDR2: LNHNV and YYDKDF (reference sequence). Sequencing used tumor-adjacent breast tissue. This chain joins TRBV15 and TRBJ1-2; D not certain. This receptor was obtained from a female donor with breast cancer. Some clones in this sample may be carry-over from other donors' samples. The DNA of the CDR3 is TGTGCCACCAGCAGAGATCGCGGGGAGTACACCTTC. Translating gives CATSRDRGEYTF.